These 20 T cell receptor beta chains came from one sample sequenced in a study of blood T cell repertoires in COVID-19. This table comes from immunoSEQ multiplex PCR, and its TCRdb copy is limited to in-frame clones, with some not included. Among hundreds of thousands of clones listed, roughly 80% were seen once. Sequenced sample: peripheral blood. The receptor source for this set is a man under 40 with active or convalescent COVID-19.

This chain connects TRBV12-3 or TRBV12-4 to TRBJ1-4; D perhaps matches TRBD1 (5 bases). The CDR3 totals 12 residues. Trimming removed 7 bases at V and 7 bases at J, with 10 bases between. This chain's CDR3 is CASTLGGEKLFF. The CDR3 DNA follows: TGTGCCAGCACCCTGGGGGGTGAAAAACTGTTTTTT.

V gene TRBV19 combines with J gene TRBJ1-5; maybe TRBD1 (6 bases). Germline CDR1 reads LNHDA; CDR2 reads SQIVND (reference sequence). V lost 8 bases to trimming and J lost 5 bases, with 19 bases between them. The CDR3 extends over 15 amino acids. The CDR3 DNA follows: TGTGCCAGTTCCGAAATACGGGACATCCATCAGCCCCAGCATTTT. Translating gives CASSEIRDIHQPQHF.

This chain uses TRBV7-2 with TRBJ1-3, with D perhaps TRBD1 (6 bases). This CDR3 has 16 residues. Germline lookup yields CDR1 SGHTA and CDR2 FQGNSA. Trimming cost V 6 bases and J 0 bases, with 15 bases left between them. The CDR3 is CASSPQGSVSGNTIYF. The CDR3 DNA is TGTGCCAGCAGTCCACAGGGTTCGGTCTCTGGAAACACCATATATTTT.

The rearrangement uses TRBV5-1 and TRBJ2-2; possibly TRBD1 for D (6 bases). V lost 4 bases, J lost 4 bases, and 11 bases lay in between. The CDR3 runs to 14 residues. Looked up from germline, CDR1 is SGHRS and CDR2 is YFSETQ. The CDR3 nucleotides read TGCGCCAGCAGCGCACTAGGGGGCACCGGGGAGCTGTTTTTT. It codes for CASSALGGTGELFF.

CDR3: CASSWDLAAYNEQFF. The CDR3 nucleotides are TGTGCCAGCAGCTGGGACTTAGCAGCCTACAATGAGCAGTTCTTC. This rearrangement joins TRBV5-4 to TRBJ2-1, with a possible D match to TRBD2 (6 bases). Trimming cost V 3 bases and J 2 bases, with 12 bases left between them. This CDR3 is built from 15 residues. Germline lookup yields CDR1 SGHNT and CDR2 YYREEE (reference sequence).

CDR3 loop: CASSLDPRNYGYTF. The DNA of the CDR3 is TGCGCCAGCAGCTTGGACCCCAGGAACTATGGCTACACCTTC. This sequence joins TRBV5-1 and TRBJ1-2; D is ambiguous. CDR3 length: 14 residues. V was cut by 0 bases and J by 2 bases, with 8 bases left in between. Germline CDR1 is SGHRS and CDR2 is YFSETQ. Complete variable domain (other parts from reference TRBV5-1 and TRBJ1-2): KAGVTQTPRYLIKTRGQQVTLSCSPISGHRSVSWYQQTPGQGLQFLFEYFSETQRNKGNFPGRFSGRQFSNSRSEMNVSTLELGDSALYLCASSLDPRNYGYTFGSGTRLTVV.

The chain joins TRBV2 to TRBJ2-1, with TRBD2 identical over 9 bases. CDR1 is SNHLY and CDR2 is FYNNEI in the germline V gene. J lost 0 bases, V lost 4 bases, and 4 bases had no gene match. The CDR3 loop spans 16 amino acids. The CDR3 DNA reads TGTGCCAGCAGTGCTACTAGCGGGCACTCCTACAATGAGCAGTTCTTC. As protein: CASSATSGHSYNEQFF.

With respect to this clone: This clone may be a read error of a much larger clone one base away. The chain is built from TRBV6-2 or TRBV6-3 and TRBJ2-3, with 8 bases identical to TRBD2. The CDR3 is 14 residues long. Germline CDR1 and CDR2: MNHEY and SVGEGT. The V and J ends lost 10 bases and 4 bases, in that order; junction bases with no gene match: 10. This chain's CDR3 is CANNPGLEADTQYF. DNA for the CDR3: TGTGCCAACAACCCGGGACTAGAGGCAGATACGCAGTATTTT.

The V and J genes are TRBV28 and TRBJ1-5; D is unclear. CDR1 MDHEN and CDR2 SYDVKM come from the germline V gene. The CDR3 runs 15 residues. Trimming removed 2 bases at V and 1 base at J, with 9 bases between. The DNA of the CDR3 is TGTGCCAGCAGTTTACGGACTAGGAGCAATCAGCCCCAGCATTTT. The encoded protein is CASSLRTRSNQPQHF.

This clone was observed once. The V call is TRBV28, the J call TRBJ2-7; perhaps TRBD1 as D (6 bases). The germline V and J ends were trimmed by 2 bases and 2 bases, with 7 bases remaining between them. The CDR3 totals 13 residues. Germline V gene lookup returns CDR1 MDHEN and CDR2 SYDVKM. CDR3 loop: CASSLGTPYEQYF. The DNA for the CDR3 is TGTGCCAGCAGTTTAGGGACACCCTACGAGCAGTACTTC.

This clone was observed a single time. V gene TRBV5-8 combines with J gene TRBJ2-3, with 13 bases fitting TRBD2. J was trimmed by 14 bases and V by 6 bases; bases with no gene match: 12. This CDR3 is built from 14 residues. The germline V gene encodes CDR1 SGHTS and CDR2 YDEGEE. Here the CDR3 reads CASNRLAGGPGRYF. CDR3 nucleotides: TGTGCCAGCAACCGACTAGCGGGGGGACCCGGCCGGTATTTT.

This clone came up once. In DNA form, the CDR3 reads TGTGCCAGCAGTTTTAGCGGGCCCTACAATGAGCAGTTCTTC. This translates into CASSFSGPYNEQFF. The rearrangement joins TRBV28 to TRBJ2-1, with TRBD2 matching 7 bases. From germline, CDR1 is MDHEN and CDR2 SYDVKM. This CDR3 comprises 14 residues. V shed 3 bases and J 2 bases; nucleotides not matched to a gene: 1.

The chain joins TRBV7-3 to TRBJ2-7, with D possibly matching TRBD1 (6 bases). Germline V gene sequence: CDR1 SGHTA, CDR2 FQGTGA. The V end lost 5 bases, the J end lost 0 bases, and 14 bases lay between the germline ends. The CDR3 is 15 residues long. CDR3 sequence reads: CASSPGQLLSYEQYF. The CDR3 DNA reads as TGTGCCAGCAGCCCCGGACAGCTACTCTCCTACGAGCAGTACTTC.

The J gene is TRBJ2-7, the V gene TRBV6-1, with D unresolved. V was trimmed by 2 bases and J by 0 bases, leaving 11 bases between them. The CDR3 is 15 amino acids. CDR1 MNHNS and CDR2 SASEGT come from the germline V gene. The CDR3 protein is CASSERQTFSYEQYF. CDR3 coding DNA: TGTGCCAGCAGTGAACGGCAGACTTTCTCCTACGAGCAGTACTTC.

CDR3 sequence: CASTGIDGYTF. CDR3 DNA: TGTGCCAGCACAGGGATCGATGGCTACACCTTC. V and J are TRBV6-5 and TRBJ1-2, with D tentatively TRBD1 (5 bases). Between the trimmed V and J ends, which lost 7 bases and 6 bases, there was a span of 9 bases. Germline V CDR1 and CDR2: MNHEY, SVGAGI. The CDR3 is made up of 11 amino acids.

The chain carries TRBV13 and TRBJ2-5; D unresolved. Germline-derived CDR1 and CDR2 are PRHDT and FYEKMQ (reference sequence). The ends were cut back, 4 bases at V and 2 bases at J, with 23 bases in the middle. This CDR3 region has 18 residues. The CDR3 DNA follows: TGTGCCAGCAGCTACAGCCTGGGCTATAGGTACTCACAAGAGACCCAGTACTTC. Translated: CASSYSLGYRYSQETQYF.

The chain couples TRBV6-4 to TRBJ1-3, with 9 bases fitting TRBD1. V shed 6 bases, J shed 4 bases, and the junction held 7 bases outside the gene matches. This CDR3 has 15 amino acids. The germline V gene has CDR1 MRHNA and CDR2 SNTAGT. The CDR3 DNA reads TGTGCCAGCAGCTACAGGGGGCTGAGGGGAAACACCATATATTTT. This sequence encodes CASSYRGLRGNTIYF.

This sequence joins TRBV5-1 and TRBJ1-1; TRBD1 matches 7 bases. This CDR3 is built from 12 residues. Germline lookup yields CDR1 SGHRS and CDR2 YFSETQ. Trimming cost V 9 bases and J 7 bases; bases outside gene matches: 9. The CDR3 reads CATPEGASEAFF. In DNA form, the CDR3 reads TGCGCCACCCCGGAGGGGGCTAGTGAAGCTTTCTTT.

This chain connects TRBV19 to TRBJ2-2; D ambiguous. This CDR3 contains 12 residues. Germline-derived CDR1 and CDR2 are LNHDA and SQIVND (reference sequence). V was clipped by 5 bases and J by 5 bases, with 6 bases between them. The CDR3 DNA is TGTGCCAGTAGTTACGGGACCGGGGAGCTGTTTTTT. Its translation: CASSYGTGELFF.

The chain recombines TRBV30 with TRBJ1-6, with 11 bases aligning to TRBD1. Germline CDR1 and CDR2: GTSNPN and SVGIG (reference sequence). CDR3 size: 16 residues. J gave up 7 bases and V 5 bases, and 10 bases lay outside the gene matches. CDR3 sequence (DNA): TGTGCCTGGCGAAAAGGGACAGGGGGAGAGAATTCACCCCTCCACTTT. Translation gives CAWRKGTGGENSPLHF.